This T cell receptor (beta chain) stems from a study of blood T cells in healthy people across ages. The CDR3 extends over 13 amino acids. Germline loops: CDR1 LNHNV, CDR2 YYDKDF (reference sequence). The V and J ends lost 3 bases and 7 bases respectively, with 9 bases between them. A second PCR, run for about 6 to 12 cycles, used a sample-barcoded 5' primer plus a J-beta primer mix. Tagging of each cDNA molecule was performed by a template-switch adaptor with 12 random nucleotides. TCRdb used MiXCR to reprocess the 5' RACE reads, holding one entry per CDR3 protein. The table lists some 1,000,000 distinct CDR3 sequences, roughly 24% of them singletons. This sample also appeared in a second study, on T cells of mothers and their children. That work adds: Amplification in the second PCR used the M1S primer, which added sample barcodes and 2-4 random nucleotides. Each child gave about 3 million TCR beta CDR3 reads (each mother, over 9.5 million).

The chain links TRBV15 to TRBJ1-4; D uncertain. The clonotype originates from a girl under 10 years old in good health. The sample consisted of blood. The CDR3 is CATSRVAFEKLFF. The CDR3 DNA reads as TGTGCCACCAGCAGGGTGGCGTTTGAAAAACTGTTTTTT.